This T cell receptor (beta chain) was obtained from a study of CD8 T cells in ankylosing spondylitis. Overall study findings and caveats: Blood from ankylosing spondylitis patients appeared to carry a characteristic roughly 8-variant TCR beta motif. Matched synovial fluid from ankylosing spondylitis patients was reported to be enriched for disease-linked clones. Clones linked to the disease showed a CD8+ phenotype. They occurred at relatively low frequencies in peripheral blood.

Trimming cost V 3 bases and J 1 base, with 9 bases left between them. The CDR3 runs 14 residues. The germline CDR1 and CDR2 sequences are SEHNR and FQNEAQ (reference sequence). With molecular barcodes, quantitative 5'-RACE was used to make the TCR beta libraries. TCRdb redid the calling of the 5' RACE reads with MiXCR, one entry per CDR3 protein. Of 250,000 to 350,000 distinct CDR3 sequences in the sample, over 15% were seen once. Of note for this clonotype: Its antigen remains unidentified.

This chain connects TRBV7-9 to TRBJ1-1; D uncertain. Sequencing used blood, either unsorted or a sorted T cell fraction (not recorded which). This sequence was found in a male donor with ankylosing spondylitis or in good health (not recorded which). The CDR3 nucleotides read TGTGCCAGCAGCTTTGTGCTAAAGAACACTGAAGCTTTCTTT. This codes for CASSFVLKNTEAFF.